One sample yielded the 9 T cell receptor beta chains listed below, sequenced in a study of shared clonotypes between healthy human individuals. The assay was immunoSEQ multiplex PCR, and TCRdb's table has in-frame clones only and misses some. The data show approximately 1.9 million clones, about 94% seen once. Naive CD8 cells were CD45RO-negative, positively selected for CCR7, excluding terminally differentiated effector memory CD45RA+ cells. The sample comprised naive CD8+ T cells from PBMCs. Receptors originate from a man younger than 35 in good health. Some clones in this sample may be carry-over from other donors' samples.

The rearrangement links TRBV5-1 to TRBJ1-1; tentative D call: TRBD1 (6 bases). CDR1 and CDR2 from the germline V gene are SGHRS and YFSETQ. The CDR3 has 14 residues. V was shortened by 0 bases and J by 5 bases, with 11 bases between the two germline ends. The CDR3 DNA reads TGCGCCAGCAGCTTGGAAGGGGGGCCAACTGAAGCTTTCTTT. It encodes CASSLEGGPTEAFF.

V is TRBV27 and J is TRBJ2-7, with D uncertain. Per the germline V gene, CDR1 is MNHEY and CDR2 is SMNVEV (reference sequence). The CDR3 is made up of 12 amino acids. Trimming left V 6 bases short and J 7 bases short, with 13 bases between. CDR3 in amino acids: CASRTLQQEQYF. The CDR3 DNA sequence: TGTGCCAGCAGGACCCTCCAGCAGGAGCAGTACTTC.

The V and J genes are TRBV30 and TRBJ2-4; D is perhaps TRBD1 (6 bases). CDR3 length: 14 amino acids. The germline V and J ends were trimmed by 2 bases and 4 bases, with 12 bases remaining between them. The germline gives CDR1 GTSNPN, CDR2 SVGIG (reference sequence). For the CDR3, the DNA is TGTGCCTGGAGTTGGACAGCCCCAAAAAACATTCAGTACTTC. Its translation: CAWSWTAPKNIQYF.

This clone has only one observation. V is TRBV9 and J is TRBJ2-7; D is undetermined. V lost 0 bases to trimming and J lost 5 bases, with 12 bases between them. The CDR3 consists of 14 residues. Per germline, CDR1 SGDLS and CDR2 YYNGEE. The CDR3 coding sequence is TGTGCCAGCAGCGTAGATAGCCCCCCCCACGAGCAGTACTTC. Encoded protein: CASSVDSPPHEQYF.

V gene TRBV4-1 combines with J gene TRBJ2-7, with D possibly being TRBD1 or TRBD2 (5 bases each). V was cut by 3 bases and J by 2 bases, with 17 bases left in between. The CDR3 runs to 16 residues. Germline lookup yields CDR1 MGHRA and CDR2 YSYEKL. CDR3 loop: CASSQNTGTLAYEQYF. The CDR3 DNA is TGCGCCAGCAGCCAGAATACCGGGACGCTTGCCTACGAGCAGTACTTC.

This chain joins TRBV7-9 and TRBJ2-7; 7 nucleotides agree with TRBD1. Trimming removed 5 bases from V and 4 bases from J; junction bases left unmatched: 11. Per the germline V gene, CDR1 is SEHNR and CDR2 is FQNEAQ (reference sequence). CDR3 size: 15 residues. The CDR3 bases are TGTGCCAGCAGCACCCGGGACAGAAAACCGTACGAGCAGTACTTC. Translation: CASSTRDRKPYEQYF. The full variable domain, completed using reference TRBV7-9 and TRBJ2-7, is DTGVSQNPRHKITKRGQNVTFRCDPISEHNRLYWYRQTLGQGPEFLTYFQNEAQLEKSRLLSDRFSAERPKGSFSTLEIQRTEQGDSAMYLCASSTRDRKPYEQYFGPGTRLTVT.

Note on this clone: The same CDR3 can be traced to other DNA sequences in this sample. The chain carries TRBV28 and TRBJ2-7; 8 bases map to TRBD1. CDR3 size: 14 residues. V shed 3 bases, J shed 3 bases, and the junction held 4 bases outside the gene matches. Germline-derived CDR1 and CDR2 are MDHEN and SYDVKM. Here the CDR3 DNA reads TGTGCCAGCAGTTTGCCGGGGACAGGCTACGAGCAGTACTTC. Protein product: CASSLPGTGYEQYF.

On this clone itself: Other DNA sequences in this sample translate to the same CDR3. The chain carries TRBV27 and TRBJ1-3; D possibly corresponds to TRBD1 (6 bases). V shed 2 bases and J shed 2 bases, with 7 bases lying between them. Germline CDR1 MNHEY, CDR2 SMNVEV (reference sequence). This CDR3 region has 14 residues. The CDR3 DNA reads TGTGCCAGCAGTTTAGCAGGGGCTGGAAACACCATATATTTT. Its translation: CASSLAGAGNTIYF.

The chain recombines TRBV7-9 with TRBJ2-3; D unresolved. Trimming pared 1 base from V and 4 bases from J, leaving 12 bases between. Germline values: CDR1 SEHNR, CDR2 FQNEAQ (reference sequence). This CDR3 spans 15 amino acids. CDR3 protein: CASSLDSGLPDTQYF. CDR3 DNA sequence: TGTGCCAGCAGCTTAGACTCGGGTCTGCCAGATACGCAGTATTTT.